This T cell receptor (beta chain) was captured in a study of spatial heterogeneity in lung cancer. The wider study: The donors comprised approximately 72 untreated early-stage non-small cell lung cancer patients.

Notes on this clonotype: Its target is not known.

As for time point: blood at routine non-recurrence follow-up after resection. Frozen PBMC, nontumor lung or tumor provided whole RNA, which was sequenced unsorted. The CDR3 covers 15 residues. Germline lookup yields CDR1 SGDLS and CDR2 YYNGEE. The V gene lost 4 bases and the J gene lost 9 bases, with 17 bases spanning the gap. The library protocol tagged each TCR cDNA with a unique molecular identifier. TCRdb recomputed calls from the 5' RACE reads with MiXCR, one row per CDR3 protein. The data show tens of thousands of distinct CDR3 sequences, 15% to 20% seen once. Study observations and caveats: In blood, ubiquitous expanded tumor TCRs appeared more at resection than follow-up.

The material was PBMCs, obtained at follow-up. The clonotype was recovered from a male donor with early-stage non-small cell lung cancer. This chain connects TRBV9 to TRBJ1-6, with D maybe TRBD1 (5 bases). CDR3 sequence reads: CASSSGDLMGSPLHF. The CDR3 DNA is TGTGCCAGCAGCAGTGGGGACCTGATGGGTTCACCCCTCCACTTT. Full variable domain (remainder filled in from reference TRBV9 and TRBJ1-6): DSGVTQTPKHLITATGQRVTLRCSPRSGDLSVYWYQQSLDQGLQFLIQYYNGEERAKGNILERFSAQQFPDLHSELNLSSLELGDSALYFCASSSGDLMGSPLHFGNGTRLTVT.